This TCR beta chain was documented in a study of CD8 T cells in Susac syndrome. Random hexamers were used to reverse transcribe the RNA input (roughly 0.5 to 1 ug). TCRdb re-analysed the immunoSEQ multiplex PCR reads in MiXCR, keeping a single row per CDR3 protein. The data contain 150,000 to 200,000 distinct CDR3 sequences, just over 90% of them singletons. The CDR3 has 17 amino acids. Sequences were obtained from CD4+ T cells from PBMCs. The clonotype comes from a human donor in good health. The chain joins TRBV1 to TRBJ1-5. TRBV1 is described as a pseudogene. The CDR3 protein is CTSSQGGQPDGNQPQHF. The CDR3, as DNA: TGCACCAGCAGCCAAGGTGGTCAGCCAGATGGCAATCAGCCCCAGCATTTT.